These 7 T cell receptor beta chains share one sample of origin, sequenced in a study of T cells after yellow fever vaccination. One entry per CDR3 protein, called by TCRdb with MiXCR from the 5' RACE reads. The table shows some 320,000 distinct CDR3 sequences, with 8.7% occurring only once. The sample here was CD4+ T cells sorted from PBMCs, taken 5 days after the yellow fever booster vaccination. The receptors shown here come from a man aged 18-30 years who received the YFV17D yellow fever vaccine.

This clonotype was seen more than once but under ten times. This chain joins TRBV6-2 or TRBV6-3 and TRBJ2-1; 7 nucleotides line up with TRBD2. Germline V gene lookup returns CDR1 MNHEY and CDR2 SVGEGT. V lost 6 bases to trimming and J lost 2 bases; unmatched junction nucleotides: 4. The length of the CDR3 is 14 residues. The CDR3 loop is CASRPGLPYNEQFF. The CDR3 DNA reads TGTGCCAGCAGACCGGGACTACCCTACAATGAGCAGTTCTTC.

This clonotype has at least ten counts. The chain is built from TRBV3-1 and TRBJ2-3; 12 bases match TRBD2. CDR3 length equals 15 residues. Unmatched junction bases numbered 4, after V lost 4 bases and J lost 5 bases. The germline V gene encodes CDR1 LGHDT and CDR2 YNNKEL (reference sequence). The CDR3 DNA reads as TGTGCCAGCAGCCGGACTAGCGGGGAGTTAGATACGCAGTATTTT. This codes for CASSRTSGELDTQYF.

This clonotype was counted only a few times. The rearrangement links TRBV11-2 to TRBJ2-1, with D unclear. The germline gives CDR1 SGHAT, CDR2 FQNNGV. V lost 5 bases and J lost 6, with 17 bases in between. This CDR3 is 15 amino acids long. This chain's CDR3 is CASSLGSSLLNEQFF. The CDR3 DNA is TGTGCCAGCAGCCTCGGGTCCTCCCTACTCAATGAGCAGTTCTTC.

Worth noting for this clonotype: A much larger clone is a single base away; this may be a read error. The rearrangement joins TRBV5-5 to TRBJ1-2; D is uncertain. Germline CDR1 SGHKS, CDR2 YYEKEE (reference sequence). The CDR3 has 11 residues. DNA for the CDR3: TGTGCCAGCATCTTGTTTAGGGTCTACACCTTC. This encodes CASILFRVYTF.

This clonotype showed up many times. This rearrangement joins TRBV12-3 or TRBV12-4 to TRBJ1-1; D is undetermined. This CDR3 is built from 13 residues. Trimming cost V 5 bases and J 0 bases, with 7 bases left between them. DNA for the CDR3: TGTGCCAGCAGTACAGAAATGAACACTGAAGCTTTCTTT. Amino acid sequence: CASSTEMNTEAFF.

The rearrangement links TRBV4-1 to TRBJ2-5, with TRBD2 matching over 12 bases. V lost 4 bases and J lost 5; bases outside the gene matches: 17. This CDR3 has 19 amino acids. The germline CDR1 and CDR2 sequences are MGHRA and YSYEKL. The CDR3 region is CASSLVYLAGGPSHETQYF. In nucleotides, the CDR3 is TGCGCCAGCAGCCTAGTTTATCTAGCGGGGGGGCCTTCCCATGAGACCCAGTACTTC.

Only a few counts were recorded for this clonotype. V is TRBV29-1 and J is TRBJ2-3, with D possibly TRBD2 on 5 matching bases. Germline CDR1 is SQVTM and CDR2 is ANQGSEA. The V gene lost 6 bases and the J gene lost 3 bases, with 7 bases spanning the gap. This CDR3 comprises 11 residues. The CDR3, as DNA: TGCAGCGTACGGAGGACAGATACGCAGTATTTT. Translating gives CSVRRTDTQYF.